This TCR beta chain was profiled in a study of T cells in Graves' hyperthyroidism and ophthalmopathy. Germline values: CDR1 DFQATT, CDR2 SNEGSKA (reference sequence). The length of the CDR3 is 16 residues. The V gene lost 0 bases and the J gene lost 7 bases, with 22 bases spanning the gap. TCR beta CDR3 regions were amplified from RNA transcripts. The TCR CDR3 first-round RT-PCR relied on the HTBI primer set. MiXCR was run by TCRdb on the multiplex PCR reads, yielding one entry per CDR3 protein. The table includes about 350,000 distinct CDR3 sequences, approximately 19% detected once. This clonotype has more than one count but fewer than ten.

The rearrangement joins TRBV20-1 to TRBJ2-7; a possible D gene is TRBD2 (6 bases). This receptor was obtained from a woman in her late teens or twenties with Graves' hyperthyroidism. Sample: blood. In DNA, the CDR3 is TGCAGTGCTAGAGATCAGGAGGGGACCCGGGGTGGGGAGCAGTACTTC. Amino acids: CSARDQEGTRGGEQYF.